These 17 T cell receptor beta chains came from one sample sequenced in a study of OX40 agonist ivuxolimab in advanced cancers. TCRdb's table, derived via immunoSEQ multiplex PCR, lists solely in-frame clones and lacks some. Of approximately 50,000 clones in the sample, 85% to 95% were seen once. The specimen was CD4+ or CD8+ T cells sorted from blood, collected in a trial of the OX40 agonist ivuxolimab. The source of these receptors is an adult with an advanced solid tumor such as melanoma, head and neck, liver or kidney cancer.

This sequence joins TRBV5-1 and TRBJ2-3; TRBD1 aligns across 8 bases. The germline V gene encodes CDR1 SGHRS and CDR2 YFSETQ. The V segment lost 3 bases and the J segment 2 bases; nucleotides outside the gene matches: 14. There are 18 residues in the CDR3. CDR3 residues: CASSYFRTGSSPTDTQYF. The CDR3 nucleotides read TGCGCCAGCAGCTACTTTCGGACAGGGTCATCTCCCACAGATACGCAGTATTTT. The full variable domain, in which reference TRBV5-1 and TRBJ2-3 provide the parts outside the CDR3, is KAGVTQTPRYLIKTRGQQVTLSCSPISGHRSVSWYQQTPGQGLQFLFEYFSETQRNKGNFPGRFSGRQFSNSRSEMNVSTLELGDSALYLCASSYFRTGSSPTDTQYFGPGTRLTVL.

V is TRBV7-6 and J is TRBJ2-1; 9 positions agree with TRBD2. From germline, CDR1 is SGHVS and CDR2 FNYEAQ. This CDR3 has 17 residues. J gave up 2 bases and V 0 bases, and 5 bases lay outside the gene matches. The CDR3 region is CASSLALWTSAYNEQFF. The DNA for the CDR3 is TGTGCCAGCAGCTTAGCTTTATGGACTAGCGCCTACAATGAGCAGTTCTTC.

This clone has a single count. As DNA, the CDR3 is TGTGCCAGTAGTCTGTCTAGCGGGAGGTCTTCCGAGCAGTACTTC. Translating it yields CASSLSSGRSSEQYF. The chain has TRBV19 and TRBJ2-7; the match to TRBD2 covers 11 bases. V dropped 5 bases and J dropped 6; count of bases not matched to a gene: 9. The CDR3 extends over 15 amino acids. Germline CDR1 and CDR2: LNHDA and SQIVND (reference sequence).

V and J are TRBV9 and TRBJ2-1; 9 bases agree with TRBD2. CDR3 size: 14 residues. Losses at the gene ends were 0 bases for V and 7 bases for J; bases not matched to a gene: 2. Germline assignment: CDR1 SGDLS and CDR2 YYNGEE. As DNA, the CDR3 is TGTGCCAGCAGCGTAGGCGGGAGGGGAAATGAGCAGTTCTTC. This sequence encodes CASSVGGRGNEQFF.

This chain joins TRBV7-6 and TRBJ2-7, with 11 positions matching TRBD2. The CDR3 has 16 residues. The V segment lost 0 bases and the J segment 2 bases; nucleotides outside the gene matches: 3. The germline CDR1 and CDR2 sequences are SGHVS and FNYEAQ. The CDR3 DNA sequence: TGTGCCAGCAGCTTAGCCACGGGACTAGCGGCCTACGAGCAGTACTTC. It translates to CASSLATGLAAYEQYF.

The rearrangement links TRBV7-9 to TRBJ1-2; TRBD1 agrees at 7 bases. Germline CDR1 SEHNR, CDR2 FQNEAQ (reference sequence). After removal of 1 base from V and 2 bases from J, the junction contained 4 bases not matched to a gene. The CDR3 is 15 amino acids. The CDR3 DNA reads TGTGCCAGCAGCTTAGAGGTACAGGGGAACTATGGCTACACCTTC. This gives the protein CASSLEVQGNYGYTF. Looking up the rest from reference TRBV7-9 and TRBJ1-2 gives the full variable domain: DTGVSQNPRHKITKRGQNVTFRCDPISEHNRLYWYRQTLGQGPEFLTYFQNEAQLEKSRLLSDRFSAERPKGSFSTLEIQRTEQGDSAMYLCASSLEVQGNYGYTFGSGTRLTVV.

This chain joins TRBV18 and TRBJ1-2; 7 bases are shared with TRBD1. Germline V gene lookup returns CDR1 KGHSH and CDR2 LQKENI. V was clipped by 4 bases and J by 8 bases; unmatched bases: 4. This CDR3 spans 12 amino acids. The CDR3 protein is CASSQQGWGYTF. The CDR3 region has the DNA TGTGCCAGCTCACAACAGGGGTGGGGCTACACCTTC.

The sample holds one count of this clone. The CDR3 sequence: CASSSTGVNTGELFF. In nucleotides, the CDR3 is TGTGCCAGCAGCTCCACCGGGGTGAACACCGGGGAGCTGTTTTTT. V and J are TRBV6-5 and TRBJ2-2, with D perhaps TRBD2 (5 bases). Germline CDR1 is MNHEY and CDR2 is SVGAGI. The CDR3 totals 15 residues. V shed 6 bases and J shed 1 base, with 12 bases lying between them.

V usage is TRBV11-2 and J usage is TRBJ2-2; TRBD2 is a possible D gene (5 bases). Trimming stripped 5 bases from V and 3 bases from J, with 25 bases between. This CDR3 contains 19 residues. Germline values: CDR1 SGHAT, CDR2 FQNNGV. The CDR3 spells CASSHPSPPAATDTGELFF. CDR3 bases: TGTGCCAGCAGCCACCCGAGCCCCCCAGCGGCCACGGACACCGGGGAGCTGTTTTTT.

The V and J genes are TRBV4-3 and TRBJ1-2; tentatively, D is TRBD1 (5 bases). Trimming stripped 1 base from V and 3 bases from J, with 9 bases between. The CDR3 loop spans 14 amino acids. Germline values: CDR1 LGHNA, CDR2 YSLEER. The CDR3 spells CASSQGGVDYGYTF. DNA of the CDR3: TGCGCCAGCAGCCAAGGAGGGGTGGACTATGGCTACACCTTC.

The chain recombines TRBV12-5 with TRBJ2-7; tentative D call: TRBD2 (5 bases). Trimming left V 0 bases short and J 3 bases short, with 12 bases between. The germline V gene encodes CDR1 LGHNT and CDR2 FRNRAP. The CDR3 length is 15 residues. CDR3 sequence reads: CASGLVASGFYEQYF. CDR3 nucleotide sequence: TGTGCTAGTGGTTTGGTGGCGTCGGGATTCTACGAGCAGTACTTC.

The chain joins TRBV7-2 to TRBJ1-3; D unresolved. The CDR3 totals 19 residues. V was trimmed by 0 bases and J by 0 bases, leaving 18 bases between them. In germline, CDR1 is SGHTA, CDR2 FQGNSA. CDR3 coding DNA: TGTGCCAGCAGCTTAGCTATTGCCGGCAGGTGGAGCTCTGGAAACACCATATATTTT. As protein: CASSLAIAGRWSSGNTIYF. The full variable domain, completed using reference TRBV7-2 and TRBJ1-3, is GAGVSQSPSNKVTEKGKDVELRCDPISGHTALYWYRQSLGQGLEFLIYFQGNSAPDKSGLPSDRFSAERTGGSVSTLTIQRTQQEDSAVYLCASSLAIAGRWSSGNTIYFGEGSWLTVV.

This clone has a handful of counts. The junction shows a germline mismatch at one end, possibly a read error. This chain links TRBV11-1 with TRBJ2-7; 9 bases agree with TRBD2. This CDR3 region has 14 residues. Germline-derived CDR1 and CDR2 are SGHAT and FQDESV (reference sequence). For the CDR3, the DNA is TGTGCCAGCAGCCTAGCGGGAAATGCGCGGGAGCAGTACTTC. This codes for CASSLAGNAREQYF.

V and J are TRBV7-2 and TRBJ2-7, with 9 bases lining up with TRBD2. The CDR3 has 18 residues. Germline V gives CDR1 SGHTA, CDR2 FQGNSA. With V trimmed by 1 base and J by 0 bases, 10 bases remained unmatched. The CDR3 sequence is CASSLVWLAGLSSYEQYF. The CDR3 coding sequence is TGTGCCAGCAGCTTAGTGTGGCTAGCGGGGCTGAGCTCCTACGAGCAGTACTTC.

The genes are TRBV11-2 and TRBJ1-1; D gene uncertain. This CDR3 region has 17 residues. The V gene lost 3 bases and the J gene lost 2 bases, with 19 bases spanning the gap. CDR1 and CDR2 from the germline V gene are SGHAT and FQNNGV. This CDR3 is CASSFSPPQEGNTEAFF. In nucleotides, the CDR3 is TGTGCCAGCAGCTTTTCTCCCCCCCAGGAGGGCAACACTGAAGCTTTCTTT.

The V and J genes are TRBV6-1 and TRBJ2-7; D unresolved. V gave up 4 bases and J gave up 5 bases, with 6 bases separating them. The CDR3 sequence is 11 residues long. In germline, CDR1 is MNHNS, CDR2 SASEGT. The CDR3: CASSAPHEQYF. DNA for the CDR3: TGTGCCAGCAGTGCTCCCCACGAGCAGTACTTC.

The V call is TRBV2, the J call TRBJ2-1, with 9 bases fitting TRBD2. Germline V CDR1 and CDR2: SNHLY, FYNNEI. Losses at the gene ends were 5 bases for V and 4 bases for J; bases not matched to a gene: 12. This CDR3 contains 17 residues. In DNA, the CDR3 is TGTGCCAGCAGTAAAAAGGGACTAGCAAATAAATACAATGAGCAGTTCTTC. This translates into CASSKKGLANKYNEQFF.